The 10 T cell receptor beta chains listed next were all sequenced from one sample in a study of blood T cell repertoires in COVID-19. Method: immunoSEQ multiplex PCR; TCRdb's copy keeps in-frame clones and lacks some. The sample holds 200,000 or so clones, around 82% seen once. Specimen: PBMCs or T cells enriched from blood (not recorded which). The receptors here all came from a woman between 35 and 50 years old with acute COVID-19.

This chain connects TRBV7-2 to TRBJ2-1; D is perhaps TRBD1 (5 bases). Germline CDR1 reads SGHTA; CDR2 reads FQGNSA. V was pared by 2 bases and J by 3 bases, with 8 bases between. The CDR3 has 14 amino acids. CDR3 nucleotides: TGTGCCAGCAGCTTAAGGGGCAACTACAATGAGCAGTTCTTC. Amino acid sequence: CASSLRGNYNEQFF. Full variable domain (outside the CDR3, taken from reference TRBV7-2 and TRBJ2-1): GAGVSQSPSNKVTEKGKDVELRCDPISGHTALYWYRQSLGQGLEFLIYFQGNSAPDKSGLPSDRFSAERTGGSVSTLTIQRTQQEDSAVYLCASSLRGNYNEQFFGPGTRLTVL.

V gene TRBV7-6 combines with J gene TRBJ2-3, with a weak D call TRBD1 (5 bases). Trimming removed 2 bases at V and 0 bases at J, with 12 bases between. Germline CDR1 reads SGHVS; CDR2 reads FNYEAQ. The CDR3 length is 16 residues. In DNA form, the CDR3 reads TGTGCCAGCAGCTTATTCAGGGCCCAAAGCACAGATACGCAGTATTTT. Encoded protein: CASSLFRAQSTDTQYF.

The chain employs TRBV5-1 and TRBJ2-1; D is unclear. Germline V gene sequence: CDR1 SGHRS, CDR2 YFSETQ. This CDR3 has 14 residues. Trimming took off 2 bases at V and 2 bases at J, with 8 bases between the two ends. For the CDR3, the DNA is TGCGCCAGCAGCTTAGGAACTACCTACAATGAGCAGTTCTTC. Amino acids: CASSLGTTYNEQFF.

The rearrangement uses TRBV7-2 and TRBJ2-7; no firm D call. The V gene lost 1 base and the J gene lost 4 bases, with 17 bases spanning the gap. CDR3 length equals 16 residues. Germline CDR1 and CDR2: SGHTA and FQGNSA. The CDR3 protein is CASSLGGGLTLYEQYF. The DNA for the CDR3 is TGTGCCAGCAGCTTAGGAGGTGGTCTTACCCTTTACGAGCAGTACTTC.

V gene TRBV5-4 combines with J gene TRBJ2-2, with D tentatively TRBD2 (6 bases). Trimming shortened V by 6 bases and J by 6 bases, and 18 bases separated the two germline ends. The CDR3 extends over 15 amino acids. Germline assignment: CDR1 SGHNT and CDR2 YYREEE (reference sequence). DNA for the CDR3: TGTGCCAGCACCCAAGACGGGAGATGGTCCGGGGAGCTGTTTTTT. Translated: CASTQDGRWSGELFF.

V gene TRBV19 combines with J gene TRBJ2-3; 11 bases align to TRBD2. Germline V gene lookup returns CDR1 LNHDA and CDR2 SQIVND (reference sequence). The CDR3 length is 18 residues. Losses at the gene ends were 6 bases for V and 2 bases for J; bases not matched to a gene: 13. The CDR3 loop is CASSLTSRTSGPTDTQYF. In DNA form, the CDR3 reads TGTGCCAGTAGCTTAACTTCTAGGACTAGCGGGCCCACAGATACGCAGTATTTT.

The chain couples TRBV10-2 to TRBJ1-3, with D tentatively TRBD1 (5 bases). Germline CDR1 is WSHSY and CDR2 is SAAADI. The CDR3 is 16 residues long. V dropped 6 bases and J dropped 0 bases, with 15 bases sitting between them. CDR3 DNA: TGCGCCAGCAGCTTGGGACTTCCGAGCTCTGGAAACACCATATATTTT. This gives the protein CASSLGLPSSGNTIYF.

The chain recombines TRBV5-5 with TRBJ1-3; D is unclear. The V gene lost 0 bases and the J gene lost 4 bases, with 14 bases spanning the gap. The length of the CDR3 is 16 residues. Germline V lookup: CDR1 SGHKS, CDR2 YYEKEE (reference sequence). CDR3 coding DNA: TGTGCCAGCAGCTTGGTGCCGGGAAGAAAAGGAAACACCATATATTTT. Its translation is CASSLVPGRKGNTIYF.

The chain has TRBV5-4 and TRBJ2-7; 11 bases map to TRBD1. Unmatched junction bases numbered 3, after V lost 4 bases and J lost 0 bases. Per germline, CDR1 SGHNT and CDR2 YYREEE (reference sequence). The CDR3 is 15 residues long. CDR3 sequence reads: CASSVGQGGSYEQYF. CDR3 DNA sequence: TGTGCCAGCAGCGTGGGACAGGGGGGCTCCTACGAGCAGTACTTC. The entire variable domain, with the rest obtained from reference TRBV5-4 and TRBJ2-7, is as follows: ETGVTQSPTHLIKTRGQQVTLRCSSQSGHNTVSWYQQALGQGPQFIFQYYREEENGRGNFPPRFSGLQFPNYSSELNVNALELDDSALYLCASSVGQGGSYEQYFGPGTRLTVT.

The chain is built from TRBV24-1 and TRBJ2-2; D gene uncertain. The germline V gene has CDR1 KGHDR and CDR2 SFDVKD. Trimming shortened V by 4 bases and J by 0 bases, and 11 bases separated the two germline ends. The CDR3 covers 16 residues. CDR3 sequence (DNA): TGTGCCACCAGTGACCAGATACCAACGAACACCGGGGAGCTGTTTTTT. It encodes CATSDQIPTNTGELFF.